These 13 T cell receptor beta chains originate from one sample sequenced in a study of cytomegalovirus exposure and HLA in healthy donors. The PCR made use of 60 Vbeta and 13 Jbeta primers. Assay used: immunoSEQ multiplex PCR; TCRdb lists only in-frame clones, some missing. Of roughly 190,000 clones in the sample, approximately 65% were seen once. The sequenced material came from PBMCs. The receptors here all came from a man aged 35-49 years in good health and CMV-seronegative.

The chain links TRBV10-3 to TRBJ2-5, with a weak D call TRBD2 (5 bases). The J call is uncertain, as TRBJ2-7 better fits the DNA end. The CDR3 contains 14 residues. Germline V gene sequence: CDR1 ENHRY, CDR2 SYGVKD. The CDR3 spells CAISEAAETYEQYF. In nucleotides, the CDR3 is TGTGCCATCAGTGAAGCAGCGGAGACCTACGAGCAGTACTTC.

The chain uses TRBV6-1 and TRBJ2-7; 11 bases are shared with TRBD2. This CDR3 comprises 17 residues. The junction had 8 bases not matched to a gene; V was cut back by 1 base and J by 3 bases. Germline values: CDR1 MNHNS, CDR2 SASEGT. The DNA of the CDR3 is TGTGCCAGCAGTGAAGTTGCCTCTAGCGGGAGGATCTACGAGCAGTACTTC. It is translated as CASSEVASSGRIYEQYF.

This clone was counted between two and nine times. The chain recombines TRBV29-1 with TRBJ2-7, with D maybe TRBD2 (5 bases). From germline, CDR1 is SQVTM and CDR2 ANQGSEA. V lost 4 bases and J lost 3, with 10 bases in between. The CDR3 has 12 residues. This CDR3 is CSVVEGLYEQYF. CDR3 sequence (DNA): TGCAGCGTTGTAGAGGGCCTCTACGAGCAGTACTTC.

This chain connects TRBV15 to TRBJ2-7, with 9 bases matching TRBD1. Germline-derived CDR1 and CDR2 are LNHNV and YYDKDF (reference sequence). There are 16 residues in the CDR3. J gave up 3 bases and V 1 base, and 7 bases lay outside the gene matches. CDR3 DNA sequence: TGTGCCACCAGCAGAGGGGGACAGGGTCAATTCTACGAGCAGTACTTC. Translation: CATSRGGQGQFYEQYF. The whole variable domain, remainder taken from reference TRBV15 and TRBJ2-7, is DAMVIQNPRYQVTQFGKPVTLSCSQTLNHNVMYWYQQKSSQAPKLLFHYYDKDFNNEADTPDNFQSRRPNTSFCFLDIRSPGLGDTAMYLCATSRGGQGQFYEQYFGPGTRLTVT.

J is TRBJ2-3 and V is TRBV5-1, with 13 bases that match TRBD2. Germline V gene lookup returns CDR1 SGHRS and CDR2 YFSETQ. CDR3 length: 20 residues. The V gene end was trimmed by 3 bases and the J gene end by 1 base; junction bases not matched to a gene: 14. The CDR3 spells CASSYRTSGSGGVGTDTQYF. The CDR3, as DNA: TGCGCCAGCAGCTACCGGACTAGCGGGAGTGGAGGTGTGGGCACAGATACGCAGTATTTT.

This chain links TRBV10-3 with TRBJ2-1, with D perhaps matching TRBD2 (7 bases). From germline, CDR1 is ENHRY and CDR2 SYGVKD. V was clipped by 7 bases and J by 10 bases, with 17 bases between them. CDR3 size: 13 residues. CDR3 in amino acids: CAITPGEGGEQFF. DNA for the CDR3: TGTGCCATCACCCCAGGGGAGGGAGGCGAGCAGTTCTTC.

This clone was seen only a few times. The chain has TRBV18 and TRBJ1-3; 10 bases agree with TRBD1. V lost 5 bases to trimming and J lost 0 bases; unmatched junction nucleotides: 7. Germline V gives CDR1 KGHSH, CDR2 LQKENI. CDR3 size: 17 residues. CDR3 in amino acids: CASSKGTGDLSGNTIYF. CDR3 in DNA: TGTGCCAGCTCAAAAGGGACAGGGGATCTCTCTGGAAACACCATATATTTT. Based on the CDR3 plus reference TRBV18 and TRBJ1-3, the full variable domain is NAGVMQNPRHLVRRRGQEARLRCSPMKGHSHVYWYRQLPEEGLKFMVYLQKENIIDESGMPKERFSAEFPKEGPSILRIQQVVRGDSAAYFCASSKGTGDLSGNTIYFGEGSWLTVV.

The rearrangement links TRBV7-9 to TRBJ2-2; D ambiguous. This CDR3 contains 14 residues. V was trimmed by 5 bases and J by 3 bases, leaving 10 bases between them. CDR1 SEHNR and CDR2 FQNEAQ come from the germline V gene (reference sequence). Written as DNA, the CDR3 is TGTGCCAGCAGCCCGACACAATACACCGGGGAGCTGTTTTTT. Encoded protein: CASSPTQYTGELFF. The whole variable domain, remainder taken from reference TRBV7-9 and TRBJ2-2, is DTGVSQNPRHKITKRGQNVTFRCDPISEHNRLYWYRQTLGQGPEFLTYFQNEAQLEKSRLLSDRFSAERPKGSFSTLEIQRTEQGDSAMYLCASSPTQYTGELFFGEGSRLTVL.

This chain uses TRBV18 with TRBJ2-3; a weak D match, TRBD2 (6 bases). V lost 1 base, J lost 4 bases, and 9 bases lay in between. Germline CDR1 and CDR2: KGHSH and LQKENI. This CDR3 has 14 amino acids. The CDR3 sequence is CASSPLGGPDTQYF. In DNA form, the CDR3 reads TGTGCCAGCTCACCACTCGGGGGACCAGATACGCAGTATTTT.

CDR3 residues: CASSLGSGGADTQYF. CDR3 DNA sequence: TGTGCCAGCAGCTTGGGTTCTGGGGGGGCGGATACGCAGTATTTT. The gene calls are TRBV6-1 and TRBJ2-3; the D gene is possibly TRBD2 (7 bases). The CDR3 spans 15 residues. V shed 6 bases and J shed 6 bases, with 19 bases lying between them. The V gene's germline CDR1 is MNHNS and CDR2 SASEGT.

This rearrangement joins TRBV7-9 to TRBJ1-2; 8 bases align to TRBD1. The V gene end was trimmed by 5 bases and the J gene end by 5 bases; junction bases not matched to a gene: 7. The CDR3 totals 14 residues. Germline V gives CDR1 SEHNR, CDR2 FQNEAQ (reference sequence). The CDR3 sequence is CASSRPGQAYGYTF. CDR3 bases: TGTGCCAGCAGCCGGCCGGGACAGGCGTATGGCTACACCTTC.

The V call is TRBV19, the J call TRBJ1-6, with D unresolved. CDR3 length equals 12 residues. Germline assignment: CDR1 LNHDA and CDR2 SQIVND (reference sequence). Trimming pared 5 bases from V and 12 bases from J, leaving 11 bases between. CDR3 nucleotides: TGTGCCAGTAGTCCCCGGGAGTTACCCCTCCACTTT. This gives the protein CASSPRELPLHF.

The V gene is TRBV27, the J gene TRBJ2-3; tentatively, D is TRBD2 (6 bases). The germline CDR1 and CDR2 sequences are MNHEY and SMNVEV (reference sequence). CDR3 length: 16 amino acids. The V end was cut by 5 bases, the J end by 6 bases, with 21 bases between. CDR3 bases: TGTGCCAGCAGTGCCAATGGGGGGTCGGGACGGGATACGCAGTATTTT. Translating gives CASSANGGSGRDTQYF.